These T cell receptor beta chains were read from a single sample in a study of cytomegalovirus exposure and HLA in healthy donors. Sequenced by immunoSEQ multiplex PCR; TCRdb stores in-frame clones only, minus some. The table lists 150,000 to 180,000 clones, around 82% of them singletons, with roughly 5.5% in the top ten. Material for sequencing was PBMCs. Receptor source: a woman aged 35 to 49 in good health and CMV-seropositive. Both conserved end residues are part of each CDR3. D genes are given only for firm matches. The listing skips clone size in some rows; elsewhere it reads once, few, many or a size class.

abundance: -
j_gene: TRBJ2-1
d_gene: -
v_gene: TRBV13
CDR3aa: CASSSYNEQFF
CDR3nt: TGTGCCAGCAGTAGCTACAATGAGCAGTTCTTC

abundance: -
j_gene: TRBJ2-3
d_gene: -
v_gene: TRBV7-8
CDR3aa: CASSSREISTDTQYF
CDR3nt: TGTGCCAGCAGCAGCCGGGAGATCAGCACAGATACGCAGTATTTT

abundance: -
j_gene: TRBJ1-5
d_gene: TRBD1
v_gene: TRBV5-1
CDR3aa: CASSYKGQGFGPQHF
CDR3nt: TGCGCCAGCAGCTATAAGGGACAGGGGTTCGGGCCCCAGCATTTT

abundance: -
j_gene: TRBJ2-1
d_gene: TRBD1
v_gene: TRBV27
CDR3aa: CATFRTGTYNEQFF
CDR3nt: TGTGCCACCTTCCGGACAGGGACTTACAATGAGCAGTTCTTC

abundance: -
j_gene: TRBJ2-7
d_gene: -
v_gene: TRBV27
CDR3aa: CASSLGERYEQYF
CDR3nt: TGTGCCAGCAGTTTAGGGGAGCGGTACGAGCAGTACTTC

abundance: -
j_gene: TRBJ2-1
d_gene: TRBD2
v_gene: TRBV5-1
CDR3aa: CASSSAPSSGQHNEQFF
CDR3nt: TGCGCCAGCAGCTCAGCACCTTCTAGCGGGCAACACAATGAGCAGTTCTTC

abundance: -
j_gene: TRBJ1-4
d_gene: -
v_gene: TRBV11-2
CDR3aa: CASSSPWQGRKTLFF
CDR3nt: TGTGCCAGCAGCTCACCGTGGCAGGGCAGAAAAACTCTGTTTTTT

abundance: -
j_gene: TRBJ2-1
d_gene: TRBD2
v_gene: TRBV15
CDR3aa: CATSRTSGRAPGSYNEQFF
CDR3nt: TGTGCCACCAGCAGAACTAGCGGGAGGGCCCCAGGCTCCTACAATGAGCAGTTCTTC

abundance: -
j_gene: TRBJ1-1
d_gene: TRBD1
v_gene: TRBV28
CDR3aa: CASSRGQVTEAFF
CDR3nt: TGTGCCAGCAGTCGAGGACAGGTAACTGAAGCTTTCTTT

abundance: once
j_gene: TRBJ1-5
d_gene: TRBD1
v_gene: TRBV19
CDR3aa: CASKTGGFGNQPQHF
CDR3nt: TGTGCCAGTAAGACAGGGGGCTTTGGCAATCAGCCCCAGCATTTT

abundance: -
j_gene: TRBJ1-1
d_gene: -
v_gene: TRBV19
CDR3aa: CASSIQANTEAFF
CDR3nt: TGTGCCAGTAGTATCCAAGCGAACACTGAAGCTTTCTTT

abundance: -
j_gene: TRBJ2-6
d_gene: -
v_gene: TRBV27
CDR3aa: CASRTSPGAGANVLTF
CDR3nt: TGTGCCAGCAGGACCTCTCCAGGGGCTGGGGCCAACGTCCTGACTTTC

abundance: -
j_gene: TRBJ2-3
d_gene: -
v_gene: TRBV7-8
CDR3aa: CASSWVRGTQYF
CDR3nt: TGTGCCAGCAGCTGGGTACGGGGTACGCAGTATTTT

abundance: -
j_gene: TRBJ2-7
d_gene: TRBD2
v_gene: TRBV7-2
CDR3aa: CASSLSASGRGYEQYF
CDR3nt: TGTGCCAGCAGCTTATCGGCTAGCGGGAGAGGCTACGAGCAGTACTTC